This TCR beta chain is drawn from a study of response to subunit inactivated influenza vaccine. TCRdb re-called the RT-PCR reads with MiXCR, one entry per CDR3 protein. The sample lists around 760,000 distinct CDR3 sequences; about 15% were seen once. Findings of the study overall: T cells newly recruited by each seasonal influenza vaccination are few, the authors suggested.

This clonotype was detected ten times or more. Antigen: not known. This TCR derives from a man in his fifties or sixties who received an inactivated influenza vaccine. This sample comprised PBMCs from blood, obtained less than 15 days before vaccination.

Written as DNA, the CDR3 is TGCAGCGCCATATCGACAGGGGGGGACAGGAGAAGAGGTACTGAAGCTTTCTTT. Protein: CSAISTGGDRRRGTEAFF. The V call is TRBV29-1, the J call TRBJ1-1; 9 nucleotides align to TRBD1. CDR1 and CDR2 from the germline V gene are SQVTM and ANQGSEA. Unmatched junction bases numbered 23, after V lost 7 bases and J lost 5 bases. The CDR3 has 18 amino acids. Filled out from reference TRBV29-1 and TRBJ1-1, the complete variable domain reads SAVISQKPSRDICQRGTSLTIQCQVDSQVTMMFWYRQQPGQSLTLIATANQGSEATYESGFVIDKFPISRPNLTFSTLTVSNMSPEDSSIYLCSAISTGGDRRRGTEAFFGQGTRLTVV.